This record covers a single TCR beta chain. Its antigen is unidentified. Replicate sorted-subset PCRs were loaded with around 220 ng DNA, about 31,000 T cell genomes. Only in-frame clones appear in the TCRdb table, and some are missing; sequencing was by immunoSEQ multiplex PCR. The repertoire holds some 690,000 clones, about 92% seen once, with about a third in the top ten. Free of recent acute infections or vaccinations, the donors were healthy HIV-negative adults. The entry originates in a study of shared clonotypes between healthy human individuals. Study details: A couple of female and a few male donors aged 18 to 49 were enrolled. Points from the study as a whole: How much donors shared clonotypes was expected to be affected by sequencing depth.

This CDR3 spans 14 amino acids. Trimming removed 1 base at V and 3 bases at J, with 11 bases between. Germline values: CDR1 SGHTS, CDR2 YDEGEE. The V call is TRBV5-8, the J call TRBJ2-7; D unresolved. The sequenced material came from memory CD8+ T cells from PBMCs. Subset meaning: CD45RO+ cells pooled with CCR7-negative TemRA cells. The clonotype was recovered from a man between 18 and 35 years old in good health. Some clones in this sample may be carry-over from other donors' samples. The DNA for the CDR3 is TGTGCCAGCAGCTTGTACGCTAGAAACTACGAGCAGTACTTC. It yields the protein CASSLYARNYEQYF. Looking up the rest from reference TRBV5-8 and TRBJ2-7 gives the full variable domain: EAGVTQSPTHLIKTRGQQATLRCSPISGHTSVYWYQQALGLGLQFLLWYDEGEERNRGNFPPRFSGRQFPNYSSELNVNALELEDSALYLCASSLYARNYEQYFGPGTRLTVT.